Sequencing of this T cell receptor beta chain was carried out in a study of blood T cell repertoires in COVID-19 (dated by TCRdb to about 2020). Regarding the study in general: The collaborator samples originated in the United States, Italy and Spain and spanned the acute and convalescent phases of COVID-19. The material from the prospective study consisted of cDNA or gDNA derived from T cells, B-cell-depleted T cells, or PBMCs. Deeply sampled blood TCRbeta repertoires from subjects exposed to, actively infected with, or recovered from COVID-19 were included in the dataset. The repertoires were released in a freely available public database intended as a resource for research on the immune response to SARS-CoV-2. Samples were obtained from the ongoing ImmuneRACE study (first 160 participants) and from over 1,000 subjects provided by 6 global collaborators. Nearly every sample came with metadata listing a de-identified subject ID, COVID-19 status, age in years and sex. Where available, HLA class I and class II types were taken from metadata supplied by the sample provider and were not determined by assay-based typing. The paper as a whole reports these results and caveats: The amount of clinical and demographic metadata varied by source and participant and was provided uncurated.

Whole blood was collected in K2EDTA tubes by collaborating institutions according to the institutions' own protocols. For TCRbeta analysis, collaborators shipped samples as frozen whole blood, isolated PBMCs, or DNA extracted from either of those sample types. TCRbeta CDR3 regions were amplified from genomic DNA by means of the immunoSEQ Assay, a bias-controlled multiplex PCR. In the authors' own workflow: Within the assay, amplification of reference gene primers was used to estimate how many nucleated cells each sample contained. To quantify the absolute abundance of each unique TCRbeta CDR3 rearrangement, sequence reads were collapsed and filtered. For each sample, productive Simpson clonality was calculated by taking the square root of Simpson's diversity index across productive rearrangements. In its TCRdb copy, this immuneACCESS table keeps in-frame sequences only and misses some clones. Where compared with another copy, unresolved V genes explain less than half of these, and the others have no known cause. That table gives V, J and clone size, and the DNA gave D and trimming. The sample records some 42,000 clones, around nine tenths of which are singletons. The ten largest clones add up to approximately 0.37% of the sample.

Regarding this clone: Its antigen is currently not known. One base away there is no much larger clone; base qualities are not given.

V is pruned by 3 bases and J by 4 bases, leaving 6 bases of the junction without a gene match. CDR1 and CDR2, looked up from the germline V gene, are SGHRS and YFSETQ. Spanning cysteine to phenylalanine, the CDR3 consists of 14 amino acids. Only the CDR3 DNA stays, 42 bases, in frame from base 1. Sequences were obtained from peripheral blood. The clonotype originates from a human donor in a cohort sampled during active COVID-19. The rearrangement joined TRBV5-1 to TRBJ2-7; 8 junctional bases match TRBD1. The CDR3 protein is CASSSAGGRYEQYF. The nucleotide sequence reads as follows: TGCGCCAGCAGCTCTGCAGGGGGCCGGTACGAGCAGTACTTC.